A selection of T cell receptor beta chains follows, all from one sample in a study of vaccination and CD4 T cells after COVID-19. Each CDR3 protein is one row after TCRdb ran MiXCR on the PCR reads. The data show about 12,000 distinct CDR3 sequences, approximately 50% seen once. Their antigens remain unidentified. Sequencing was done on a sample of CD4+ T cells from blood, cultured in vitro. These receptors all stem from a human donor who had recovered from COVID-19. Each CDR3 is given with its conserved first and last residue. Each record gives: clone size, V gene, CDR3 protein. Rows may omit the clone size; those that give it use once, few, many or a size class.

- TRBV5-1 CASTPGAMGETQYF
few TRBV18 CASQRGTSGRSTDTQYF
- TRBV28 CASSSTSGYVREQFF
- TRBV19 CASSRSISGYTF
- TRBV4-1 CASSRRTGPGDTQYF
few TRBV5-1 CASSPTKQGADSYTF
- TRBV11-1 CASSSSTGEKLFF
- TRBV6-1 CASSPRDVLSYEQYF
- TRBV4-2 CASSLGRANTGELFF
once TRBV29-1 CSVGAQGTQYF
- TRBV28 CASSPHRDSGNTIYF